These T cell receptor beta chains were read from a single sample in a study of T-cell memory formation after mild COVID-19. TCRdb fed the 5' RACE reads into MiXCR, producing one record per CDR3 protein. The table includes 140,000 or so distinct CDR3 sequences, over 15% detected once. Sequencing was performed on PBMCs or a T cell subset sorted from them (not recorded which). These receptors were obtained from an adult woman who had mild COVID-19 (a few samples of this study predate the infection). Cell type and time point are not known. The CDR3 runs from the conserved cysteine through the conserved F or W. D genes are given only for firm matches. Some rows mark clone size as missing; the rest say once, few, many or name a class of expanded clone.

j_gene: TRBJ2-5
v_gene: TRBV5-1
d_gene: TRBD2
abundance: few
CDR3nt: TGCGCCAGCAGCTTTCCTTGGGGGACTAGCCAAGAGACCCAGTACTTC
CDR3aa: CASSFPWGTSQETQYF

j_gene: TRBJ2-3
v_gene: TRBV12-3/TRBV12-4
d_gene: -
abundance: -
CDR3nt: TGTGCCAGCATCCAAGCGGGCCCACAAGGAGATACGCAGTATTTT
CDR3aa: CASIQAGPQGDTQYF

j_gene: TRBJ2-1
v_gene: TRBV29-1
d_gene: -
abundance: few
CDR3nt: TGCAGCGTTCATCATCCCTCCTACAATGAGCAGTTCTTC
CDR3aa: CSVHHPSYNEQFF

j_gene: TRBJ2-7
v_gene: TRBV6-2/TRBV6-3
d_gene: -
abundance: few
CDR3nt: TGTGCCAGCAGTTACAGGAAATCCTACGAGCAGTACTTC
CDR3aa: CASSYRKSYEQYF

j_gene: TRBJ2-1
v_gene: TRBV7-9
d_gene: TRBD2
abundance: few
CDR3nt: TGTGCCAGCAGCTTAGGGCGGCTAGCGGGAGTAAAAGGATACAATGAGCAGTTCTTC
CDR3aa: CASSLGRLAGVKGYNEQFF

j_gene: TRBJ2-3
v_gene: TRBV12-3/TRBV12-4
d_gene: TRBD2
abundance: few
CDR3nt: TGTGCCAGCAGTTCCCACGGACTAGCGGGGAGCACAGATACGCAGTATTTT
CDR3aa: CASSSHGLAGSTDTQYF

j_gene: TRBJ2-7
v_gene: TRBV12-3/TRBV12-4
d_gene: -
abundance: few
CDR3nt: TGTGCCAGCAACCGCCTGGGGTCCCCTTACGAGCAGTACTTC
CDR3aa: CASNRLGSPYEQYF

j_gene: TRBJ1-6
v_gene: TRBV27
d_gene: TRBD1
abundance: few
CDR3nt: TGTGCCAGCAGTTTCCGGGACAGGGTAGATTCACCCCTCCACTTT
CDR3aa: CASSFRDRVDSPLHF

j_gene: TRBJ1-2
v_gene: TRBV29-1
d_gene: -
abundance: -
CDR3nt: TGCAGCGTTGGGACAAGGGAGAGTGGCTACACCTTC
CDR3aa: CSVGTRESGYTF

j_gene: TRBJ2-5
v_gene: TRBV6-5
d_gene: -
abundance: few
CDR3nt: TGTGCCAGTACCGGACAGACCCAAGAGACCCAGTACTTC
CDR3aa: CASTGQTQETQYF

j_gene: TRBJ1-2
v_gene: TRBV20-1
d_gene: -
abundance: few
CDR3nt: TGCAGTGCTAGAGATGAGGCGTCGCACTATGGCTACACCTTC
CDR3aa: CSARDEASHYGYTF

j_gene: TRBJ1-1
v_gene: TRBV7-2
d_gene: TRBD1
abundance: -
CDR3nt: TGTGCCAGCAGCGTACGACAGGGGAACACTGAAGCTTTCTTT
CDR3aa: CASSVRQGNTEAFF

j_gene: TRBJ2-2
v_gene: TRBV15
d_gene: -
abundance: -
CDR3nt: TGTGCCACCAGCAGAGATCCGAACACCGGGGAGCTGTTTTTT
CDR3aa: CATSRDPNTGELFF

j_gene: TRBJ2-3
v_gene: TRBV25-1
d_gene: -
abundance: -
CDR3nt: TGTGCCAGCAGTGTGGCAGTTGTCACAGATACGCAGTATTTT
CDR3aa: CASSVAVVTDTQYF

j_gene: TRBJ1-1
v_gene: TRBV30
d_gene: -
abundance: -
CDR3nt: TGTGCCTGGAGTTTGGGTGTGGGGTATGAAGCTTTCTTT
CDR3aa: CAWSLGVGYEAFF

j_gene: TRBJ2-3
v_gene: TRBV5-1
d_gene: TRBD2
abundance: -
CDR3nt: TGCGCCAGCGATACGGGAGGGCCGGAAGATACGCAGTATTTT
CDR3aa: CASDTGGPEDTQYF

j_gene: TRBJ2-3
v_gene: TRBV25-1
d_gene: TRBD2
abundance: few
CDR3nt: TGTGCCAGCAGTGAATTGACTAGCGGGCGGGGAAGTACGCAGTATTTT
CDR3aa: CASSELTSGRGSTQYF

j_gene: TRBJ1-4
v_gene: TRBV19
d_gene: -
abundance: few
CDR3nt: TGTGCCAGTAGTAGCGGGACCGCGGAGGGTGTTAGACTGTTTTTT
CDR3aa: CASSSGTAEGVRLFF

j_gene: TRBJ2-5
v_gene: TRBV28
d_gene: -
abundance: few
CDR3nt: TGTGCCAGCAGTCCTTCCCCATCCCAAGAGACCCAGTACTTC
CDR3aa: CASSPSPSQETQYF

j_gene: TRBJ2-2
v_gene: TRBV5-5
d_gene: -
abundance: few
CDR3nt: TGTGCCAGCAGCTTAGGTCCCCACACCGGGGAGCTGTTTTTT
CDR3aa: CASSLGPHTGELFF